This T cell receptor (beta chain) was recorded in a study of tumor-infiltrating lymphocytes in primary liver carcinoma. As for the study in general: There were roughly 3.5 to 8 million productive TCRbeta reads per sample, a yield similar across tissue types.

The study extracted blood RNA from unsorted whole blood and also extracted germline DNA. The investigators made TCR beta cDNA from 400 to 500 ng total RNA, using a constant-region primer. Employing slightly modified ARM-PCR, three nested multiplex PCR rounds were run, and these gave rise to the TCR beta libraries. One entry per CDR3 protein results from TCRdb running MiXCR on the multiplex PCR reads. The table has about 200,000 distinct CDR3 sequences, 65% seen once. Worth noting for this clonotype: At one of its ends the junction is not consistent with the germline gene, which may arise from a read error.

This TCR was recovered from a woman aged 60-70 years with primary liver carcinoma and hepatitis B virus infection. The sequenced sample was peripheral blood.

CDR3 in DNA: TGTGTCAGCACCGGGACGGTGAACACTGAAGCTCTCTTT. It is translated as CVSTGTVNTEALF. This rearrangement joins TRBV6-5 to TRBJ1-1, with D perhaps TRBD1 (5 bases). The CDR3 is 13 residues long. Per the germline V gene, CDR1 is MNHEY and CDR2 is SVGAGI.